This T cell receptor (beta chain) was captured by sequencing in a study of blood T cell repertoires in COVID-19. Profiled with immunoSEQ multiplex PCR; TCRdb holds only in-frame clones, not every one. The sample records about 250,000 clones, 70% to 90% being singletons. The sequencing sample was made of peripheral blood. The TCR originated in a man between 18 and 29 years old with active or convalescent COVID-19.

The CDR3, as DNA: TGTGCTAGTGGTTTTTGGACAGGTACTCATAATCAGCCCCAGCATTTT. It yields the protein CASGFWTGTHNQPQHF. V and J are TRBV12-5 and TRBJ1-5, with 7 bases lining up with TRBD1. CDR3 length: 16 amino acids. Trimming took 3 bases from V and 4 from J; bases not matched to a gene: 9. CDR1 is LGHNT, CDR2 FRNRAP, per germline.